Listed below are T cell receptor beta chains from one sample, sequenced in a study of T cells in Graves' hyperthyroidism and ophthalmopathy. MiXCR, applied by TCRdb to the multiplex PCR reads, yields one record per CDR3 protein. Found here are 600,000 or so distinct CDR3 sequences, 46% of them singletons; the top ten hold about 8.2%. The sequenced sample consisted of peripheral blood or thyroid tissue (not recorded which). These receptors all come from a woman aged 18-35 years with Graves' hyperthyroidism. The CDR3 runs from the conserved cysteine through the conserved F or W. D genes are given only for firm matches. The size of a clone is reported for some rows only, either as once, few or many, or as a class for expanded clones.

CDR3: CSVGPRTSGTEQQYF
DNA: TGCAGCGTTGGACCCCGGACTAGCGGAACCGAGCAGCAGTACTTC
D: TRBD2
J: TRBJ2-7
size: -
V: TRBV29-1

CDR3: CASSSRRMNTEAFF
DNA: TGTGCCAGCAGCTCTAGGCGGATGAACACTGAAGCTTTCTTT
D: -
J: TRBJ1-1
size: few
V: TRBV6-6

CDR3: CASSPPSRGPGYEQYF
DNA: TGTGCCAGCAGCCCTCCCTCGAGAGGCCCCGGTTACGAGCAGTACTTC
D: -
J: TRBJ2-7
size: -
V: TRBV25-1

CDR3: CASKRDRGLSTGELFF
DNA: TGTGCCAGCAAACGGGACAGGGGGTTAAGCACCGGGGAGCTGTTTTTT
D: TRBD1
J: TRBJ2-2
size: -
V: TRBV6-1

CDR3: CASTLRTSGSGTIYF
DNA: TGTGCCAGCACACTCCGGACTAGCGGGAGTGGCACCATATATTTT
D: -
J: TRBJ1-3
size: -
V: TRBV7-2

CDR3: CASREWDGMNTEAFF
DNA: TGTGCCAGCAGGGAGTGGGACGGCATGAACACTGAAGCTTTCTTT
D: -
J: TRBJ1-1
size: -
V: TRBV7-9

CDR3: CASLSGSSSYEQYF
DNA: TGTGCCAGCCTTAGCGGGTCCAGCTCCTACGAGCAGTACTTC
D: TRBD2
J: TRBJ2-7
size: few
V: TRBV2

CDR3: CASSLGTEDEKLFF
DNA: TGTGCCAGCAGCTTAGGGACTGAAGATGAAAAACTGTTTTTT
D: -
J: TRBJ1-4
size: few
V: TRBV7-2

CDR3: CASSETDHNSPLHF
DNA: TGTGCCAGCAGTGAGACGGATCATAATTCACCCCTCCACTTT
D: -
J: TRBJ1-6
size: -
V: TRBV6-1

CDR3: CASSVPARETQYF
DNA: TGTGCCAGCAGCGTTCCAGCGCGAGAGACCCAGTACTTC
D: -
J: TRBJ2-5
size: -
V: TRBV5-6

CDR3: CASSITGGWTEAFF
DNA: TGTGCCAGTAGTATTACAGGGGGATGGACTGAAGCTTTCTTT
D: TRBD1
J: TRBJ1-1
size: -
V: TRBV19

CDR3: CSARDGAEQYF
DNA: TGCAGTGCTAGAGATGGCGCGGAGCAGTACTTC
D: -
J: TRBJ2-7
size: -
V: TRBV20-1

CDR3: CASSQAQSWNYGYTF
DNA: TGTGCCAGCAGCCAAGCCCAGTCGTGGAACTATGGCTACACCTTC
D: -
J: TRBJ1-2
size: -
V: TRBV7-2

CDR3: CASSLVGLPYEQYF
DNA: TGTGCCAGCAGCTTAGTCGGTCTCCCCTACGAGCAGTACTTC
D: -
J: TRBJ2-7
size: few
V: TRBV7-9

CDR3: CASSLEGTGMNTEAFF
DNA: TGTGCCAGCAGCTTAGAGGGGACAGGAATGAACACTGAAGCTTTCTTT
D: TRBD1
J: TRBJ1-1
size: -
V: TRBV7-9

CDR3: CASSLALVRMSEKLFF
DNA: TGTGCCAGCAGCTTAGCGTTGGTCCGAATGAGTGAAAAACTGTTTTTT
D: -
J: TRBJ1-4
size: few
V: TRBV7-8

CDR3: CASSLQAGTYEQYF
DNA: TGTGCCAGCAGCTTACAAGCTGGCACCTACGAGCAGTACTTC
D: -
J: TRBJ2-7
size: -
V: TRBV7-9

CDR3: CASSLSDRLGTEAFF
DNA: TGTGCCAGCAGTTTATCGGACAGGTTGGGGACTGAAGCTTTCTTT
D: TRBD1
J: TRBJ1-1
size: -
V: TRBV2

CDR3: CASSLRVNQPQHF
DNA: TGTGCCAGCAGCCTTCGGGTGAATCAGCCCCAGCATTTT
D: -
J: TRBJ1-5
size: many
V: TRBV7-9

CDR3: CSVRQGTYGYTF
DNA: TGCAGCGTTAGACAGGGGACCTATGGCTACACCTTC
D: TRBD1
J: TRBJ1-2
size: -
V: TRBV29-1

CDR3: CASSQDGTDHPYEQYF
DNA: TGCGCCAGCAGCCAAGATGGGACAGATCACCCCTACGAGCAGTACTTC
D: TRBD1
J: TRBJ2-7
size: few
V: TRBV4-3

CDR3: CASSRYGGYTF
DNA: TGTGCCAGTAGCCGGTATGGAGGCTACACCTTC
D: -
J: TRBJ1-2
size: -
V: TRBV19

CDR3: CASSGYGTNTEAFF
DNA: TGCGCCAGCAGTGGGTACGGTACGAACACTGAAGCTTTCTTT
D: -
J: TRBJ1-1
size: few
V: TRBV4-3

CDR3: CAIRRTGDSNQPQHF
DNA: TGTGCCATCAGGAGGACAGGGGACAGCAATCAGCCCCAGCATTTT
D: TRBD1
J: TRBJ1-5
size: -
V: TRBV10-3

CDR3: CSVSGFYEQYF
DNA: TGCAGCGTCTCAGGTTTCTACGAGCAGTACTTC
D: -
J: TRBJ2-7
size: -
V: TRBV29-1

CDR3: CASSSSVEETQYF
DNA: TGTGCCAGCAGCTCTAGCGTGGAGGAGACCCAGTACTTC
D: -
J: TRBJ2-5
size: many
V: TRBV7-2

CDR3: CASSEAPGSGYTF
DNA: TGTGCCAGCAGTGAGGCGCCAGGCTCTGGCTACACCTTC
D: -
J: TRBJ1-2
size: few
V: TRBV2

CDR3: CAISESGSTGELFF
DNA: TGTGCCATCAGTGAGAGCGGGAGCACCGGGGAGCTGTTTTTT
D: TRBD2
J: TRBJ2-2
size: -
V: TRBV10-3

CDR3: CSVGTSSYEQYF
DNA: TGCAGCGTCGGGACTAGCTCCTACGAGCAGTACTTC
D: TRBD2
J: TRBJ2-7
size: many
V: TRBV29-1

CDR3: CSGYRDTGELFF
DNA: TGCAGTGGTTACAGGGACACCGGGGAGCTGTTTTTT
D: -
J: TRBJ2-2
size: -
V: TRBV20-1

CDR3: CSARGLDQETQYF
DNA: TGCAGTGCTAGAGGACTGGATCAAGAGACCCAGTACTTC
D: -
J: TRBJ2-5
size: few
V: TRBV20-1

CDR3: CASSYSWQTYEQYF
DNA: TGTGCCAGCAGTTACTCGTGGCAGACCTACGAGCAGTACTTC
D: -
J: TRBJ2-7
size: -
V: TRBV6-5

CDR3: CASSTSGSPAYF
DNA: TGTGCCAGTAGTACCTCGGGATCTCCCGCATATTTT
D: -
J: TRBJ1-3
size: -
V: TRBV19